Presented here are 26 T cell receptor beta chains from one specimen sequenced in a study of shared clonotypes between healthy human individuals. Naive CD8 cells comprised CD45RO-negative, CCR7-positively selected cells, excluding terminally differentiated effector memory CD45RA+ cells. The assay was immunoSEQ multiplex PCR, and TCRdb's table has in-frame clones only and misses some. Of about 2.1 million clones listed, about 92% are singletons. The sequencing sample was made of naive CD8+ T cells from PBMCs. Receptors were obtained from a man aged 18 to 29 in good health. Some clones in this sample may be carry-over from other donors' samples.

This chain connects TRBV19 to TRBJ1-1; 8 bases agree with TRBD1. The CDR3 spans 15 residues. V trimming: 5 bases; J trimming: 4 bases; junction bases outside the gene matches: 9. In germline, CDR1 is LNHDA, CDR2 SQIVND (reference sequence). The chain's CDR3 is CASSLGSTGATEAFF. The CDR3 DNA sequence: TGTGCCAGTAGTCTTGGCTCGACAGGGGCCACTGAAGCTTTCTTT.

The rearrangement joins TRBV5-7 to TRBJ1-2; 7 bases fit TRBD1. TRBV5-7 is an ORF for which the function is uncertain. V lost 2 bases and J lost 4; bases outside the gene matches: 5. The CDR3 spans 14 residues. The CDR3 protein is CASSLGQATYGYTF. The CDR3, as DNA: TGTGCCAGCAGCTTAGGACAGGCAACCTATGGCTACACCTTC.

This rearrangement joins TRBV19 to TRBJ1-4; the D is unclear. The CDR3 sequence is 14 residues long. V was cut by 4 bases and J by 6 bases, with 12 bases left in between. Germline CDR1 and CDR2: LNHDA and SQIVND (reference sequence). This CDR3 is CASSTSDGYEKLFF. In nucleotides, the CDR3 is TGTGCCAGTAGTACCTCGGACGGGTATGAAAAACTGTTTTTT. Based on the CDR3 plus reference TRBV19 and TRBJ1-4, the full variable domain is DGGITQSPKYLFRKEGQNVTLSCEQNLNHDAMYWYRQDPGQGLRLIYYSQIVNDFQKGDIAEGYSVSREKKESFPLTVTSAQKNPTAFYLCASSTSDGYEKLFFGSGTQLSVL.

The chain uses TRBV7-9 and TRBJ2-7, with TRBD1 matching 10 bases. The CDR3 length is 16 residues. Trimming at V came to 5 bases and at J to 3 bases, leaving 10 bases not matched to a gene. In germline, CDR1 is SEHNR, CDR2 FQNEAQ (reference sequence). The CDR3 region is CASSAGPGQGYYEQYF. The CDR3 coding sequence is TGTGCCAGCAGCGCAGGTCCGGGACAGGGGTACTACGAGCAGTACTTC. The full variable domain, its missing parts supplied by reference TRBV7-9 and TRBJ2-7, is DTGVSQNPRHKITKRGQNVTFRCDPISEHNRLYWYRQTLGQGPEFLTYFQNEAQLEKSRLLSDRFSAERPKGSFSTLEIQRTEQGDSAMYLCASSAGPGQGYYEQYFGPGTRLTVT.

This chain links TRBV4-1 with TRBJ1-2; TRBD1 matches at 7 bases. This CDR3 contains 14 residues. Per the germline V gene, CDR1 is MGHRA and CDR2 is YSYEKL. V lost 1 base and J lost 4; bases outside the gene matches: 3. The CDR3 spells CASSQAGTVYGYTF. The CDR3 region has the DNA TGCGCCAGCAGCCAAGCTGGGACAGTCTATGGCTACACCTTC.

This chain connects TRBV6-1 to TRBJ2-1, with 10 bases aligning to TRBD2. The CDR3 runs to 13 residues. Per germline, CDR1 MNHNS and CDR2 SASEGT. Losses at the gene ends were 4 bases for V and 7 bases for J; bases not matched to a gene: 1. CDR3 in amino acids: CASSGSGRNEQFF. CDR3 nucleotide sequence: TGTGCCAGCAGTGGTAGCGGGAGGAATGAGCAGTTCTTC.

This chain links TRBV4-1 with TRBJ2-5, with D possibly matching TRBD1 (5 bases). In germline, CDR1 is MGHRA, CDR2 YSYEKL. Trimming cost V 4 bases and J 0 bases, with 6 bases left between them. This CDR3 comprises 13 residues. The CDR3 sequence: CASSPGYQETQYF. In nucleotides, the CDR3 is TGCGCCAGCAGCCCAGGGTACCAAGAGACCCAGTACTTC.

The chain couples TRBV9 to TRBJ2-5; tentatively, D is TRBD2 (5 bases). With 6 bases removed from V and 1 base from J, the gap between germline ends came to 19 bases. This CDR3 spans 16 amino acids. CDR1 and CDR2 from the germline V gene are SGDLS and YYNGEE. CDR3 protein: CASNMPGEGSQETQYF. DNA for the CDR3: TGTGCCAGCAACATGCCCGGCGAGGGATCCCAAGAGACCCAGTACTTC. Supplemented by reference TRBV9 and TRBJ2-5, the full variable domain reads DSGVTQTPKHLITATGQRVTLRCSPRSGDLSVYWYQQSLDQGLQFLIQYYNGEERAKGNILERFSAQQFPDLHSELNLSSLELGDSALYFCASNMPGEGSQETQYFGPGTRLLVL.

The chain couples TRBV7-8 to TRBJ2-2; tentatively, D is TRBD2 (5 bases). V was trimmed by 1 base and J by 0 bases, leaving 9 bases between them. Germline V gene sequence: CDR1 SGHVS, CDR2 FQNEAQ. This CDR3 has 16 amino acids. CDR3 in DNA: TGTGCCAGCAGCTTAGGGCGGGTTCCGAACACCGGGGAGCTGTTTTTT. Its translation is CASSLGRVPNTGELFF.

This chain joins TRBV6-5 and TRBJ2-7; a possible D gene is TRBD1 (5 bases). CDR1 is MNHEY and CDR2 is SVGAGI in the germline V gene. V lost 0 bases to trimming and J lost 5 bases, with 11 bases between them. The CDR3 is 14 amino acids. The CDR3 bases are TGTGCCAGCAGTTACTCGCAGGGATCCGACGAGCAGTACTTC. It codes for CASSYSQGSDEQYF.

The CDR3 DNA follows: TGTGCCAGCAGTCATTGGAGGTTCGCTGAAGCTTTCTTT. Its translation is CASSHWRFAEAFF. The V call is TRBV6-6, the J call TRBJ1-1; D ambiguous. Between the trimmed V and J ends, which lost 5 bases and 6 bases, there was a span of 13 bases. CDR1 and CDR2 (germline): MNHNY, SVGAGI (reference sequence). CDR3 length: 13 residues.

CDR3 loop: CASSPAPQSGGIYNEQFF. The CDR3 coding sequence is TGCGCCAGCAGCCCCGCGCCCCAAAGCGGCGGAATCTACAATGAGCAGTTCTTC. The genes are TRBV5-1 and TRBJ2-1; D is perhaps TRBD2 (5 bases). This CDR3 is 18 amino acids long. Deletions cut 4 bases from V and 3 bases from J, with 23 bases between. Germline-derived CDR1 and CDR2 are SGHRS and YFSETQ. The full variable domain, in which reference TRBV5-1 and TRBJ2-1 provide the parts outside the CDR3, is KAGVTQTPRYLIKTRGQQVTLSCSPISGHRSVSWYQQTPGQGLQFLFEYFSETQRNKGNFPGRFSGRQFSNSRSEMNVSTLELGDSALYLCASSPAPQSGGIYNEQFFGPGTRLTVL.

The chain has TRBV27 and TRBJ1-5, with D tentatively TRBD1 (5 bases). The CDR3 runs 16 residues. The germline gives CDR1 MNHEY, CDR2 SMNVEV (reference sequence). Trimming removed 2 bases from V and 1 base from J, with 12 bases in between. CDR3 amino acids: CASSLTRWGSNQPQHF. The CDR3 DNA follows: TGTGCCAGCAGTTTAACGCGGTGGGGGAGCAATCAGCCCCAGCATTTT.

V usage is TRBV7-6 and J usage is TRBJ2-1; 13 bases agree with TRBD2. Trimming took 3 bases from V and 6 from J; bases not matched to a gene: 23. The CDR3 runs 22 residues. The germline V gene encodes CDR1 SGHVS and CDR2 FNYEAQ. The CDR3 bases are TGTGCCAGCAGCTTCCTTTCGGGGGCCACTACTAGCGGGAGGGCCCTCTTCAATGAGCAGTTCTTC. Its protein is CASSFLSGATTSGRALFNEQFF.

The chain links TRBV6-6 to TRBJ1-2, with D possibly matching TRBD1 (6 bases). Trimming removed 6 bases at V and 6 bases at J, with 14 bases between. CDR3 length: 13 amino acids. Germline V CDR1 and CDR2: MNHNY, SVGAGI (reference sequence). Written as DNA, the CDR3 is TGTGCCAGCAGCCATAGGGGGGGCGATGGCTACACCTTC. Encoded protein: CASSHRGGDGYTF.

This clone was seen just once. V gene TRBV7-3 combines with J gene TRBJ1-1; D unresolved. V was pared by 6 bases and J by 3 bases, with 14 bases between. Germline V gene sequence: CDR1 SGHTA, CDR2 FQGTGA. The CDR3 consists of 14 residues. CDR3 amino acids: CASSAFAEDTEAFF. The DNA for the CDR3 is TGTGCCAGCAGTGCCTTTGCTGAAGACACTGAAGCTTTCTTT. The variable domain in full, completed from reference TRBV7-3 and TRBJ1-1, reads GAGVSQTPSNKVTEKGKYVELRCDPISGHTALYWYRQSLGQGPEFLIYFQGTGAADDSGLPNDRFFAVRPEGSVSTLKIQRTERGDSAVYLCASSAFAEDTEAFFGQGTRLTVV.

To note about this clone: Additional DNA sequences in this sample encode the identical CDR3. The rearrangement links TRBV9 to TRBJ2-3; D gene uncertain. Germline CDR1 is SGDLS and CDR2 is YYNGEE. The V gene lost 3 bases and the J gene lost 4 bases, with 6 bases spanning the gap. The CDR3 length is 12 residues. For the CDR3, the DNA is TGTGCCAGCAGCGCGACCCCAGATACGCAGTATTTT. Residues: CASSATPDTQYF.

Details on this clone: This same CDR3 is encoded by further DNA sequences in the sample. This chain links TRBV27 with TRBJ2-3; 8 positions match TRBD1. The trim removed 6 bases at V and 0 bases at J, leaving 2 bases unmatched. The CDR3 has 14 amino acids. Germline CDR1 and CDR2: MNHEY and SMNVEV (reference sequence). The CDR3 DNA sequence: TGTGCCAGCAGGGACAGGGCTAGCACAGATACGCAGTATTTT. The encoded protein is CASRDRASTDTQYF.

The chain uses TRBV7-9 and TRBJ2-7; TRBD2 matches at 12 bases. The CDR3 length is 19 residues. With V trimmed by 5 bases and J by 0 bases, 14 bases remained unmatched. Germline V lookup: CDR1 SEHNR, CDR2 FQNEAQ (reference sequence). The CDR3 DNA is TGTGCCAGCAGCCCCATAACCGGGACTAGCGGGCTGAGCTCCTACGAGCAGTACTTC. It translates to CASSPITGTSGLSSYEQYF. The entire variable domain, with the rest obtained from reference TRBV7-9 and TRBJ2-7, is as follows: DTGVSQNPRHKITKRGQNVTFRCDPISEHNRLYWYRQTLGQGPEFLTYFQNEAQLEKSRLLSDRFSAERPKGSFSTLEIQRTEQGDSAMYLCASSPITGTSGLSSYEQYFGPGTRLTVT.

The genes are TRBV30 and TRBJ2-1; 8 bases map to TRBD1. After removal of 5 bases from V and 8 bases from J, the junction contained 8 bases not matched to a gene. The length of the CDR3 is 13 residues. From germline, CDR1 is GTSNPN and CDR2 SVGIG (reference sequence). The CDR3 DNA reads TGTGCCTGGGATCAGACAGGGGTCGATGAGCAGTTCTTC. It yields the protein CAWDQTGVDEQFF.

This sequence joins TRBV5-1 and TRBJ1-1; D is possibly TRBD1 (6 bases). The CDR3 extends over 13 amino acids. V was clipped by 7 bases and J by 4 bases, with 14 bases between them. The V gene's germline CDR1 is SGHRS and CDR2 YFSETQ. CDR3 sequence reads: CASASQGLTEAFF. CDR3 sequence (DNA): TGCGCCAGCGCCTCGCAGGGGCTCACTGAAGCTTTCTTT.

This clone came up once. CDR3 in amino acids: CASRTSKASGRETQYF. The CDR3 DNA reads as TGTGCCAGCAGGACTTCAAAGGCTAGCGGGAGAGAGACCCAGTACTTC. This chain links TRBV21-1 with TRBJ2-5; TRBD2 is the table's D call and was not checked against the DNA. TRBV21-1 is marked as a pseudogene. The CDR3 has 16 amino acids.

This chain uses TRBV10-2 with TRBJ2-7; D is uncertain. Germline CDR1 reads WSHSY; CDR2 reads SAAADI. Trimming removed 6 bases from V and 4 bases from J, with 19 bases in between. The CDR3 is 15 amino acids. The DNA of the CDR3 is TGCGCCAGCAGCGCCCTAACCGTGGCCTCTTACGAGCAGTACTTC. This gives the protein CASSALTVASYEQYF.

As for this clone: This sample also contains other DNA sequences that code for the same CDR3. CDR3 coding DNA: TGTGCCAGCAGCCCGACAGGGGGCACTGAAGCTTTCTTT. It is translated as CASSPTGGTEAFF. The V call is TRBV7-3, the J call TRBJ1-1; the match to TRBD1 covers 9 bases. After removal of 5 bases from V and 4 bases from J, the junction contained 2 bases not matched to a gene. CDR1 and CDR2 from the germline V gene are SGHTA and FQGTGA. CDR3 length: 13 residues. The full variable domain, with the rest looked up from reference TRBV7-3 and TRBJ1-1, is GAGVSQTPSNKVTEKGKYVELRCDPISGHTALYWYRQSLGQGPEFLIYFQGTGAADDSGLPNDRFFAVRPEGSVSTLKIQRTERGDSAVYLCASSPTGGTEAFFGQGTRLTVV.

The chain has TRBV4-2 and TRBJ2-5; TRBD1 matches at 8 bases. With V trimmed by 5 bases and J by 4 bases, 6 bases remained unmatched. CDR1 and CDR2 from the germline V gene are LGHNA and YNFKEQ. The CDR3 extends over 14 amino acids. The CDR3 nucleotides are TGTGCCAGCAGCTCGACAGGGACAGGAGAGACCCAGTACTTC. Amino acids: CASSSTGTGETQYF.

With respect to this clone: Other DNA sequences within the sample encode an identical CDR3. The J gene is TRBJ2-7, the V gene TRBV19, with 11 bases aligning to TRBD2. Germline V gives CDR1 LNHDA, CDR2 SQIVND (reference sequence). The CDR3 length is 14 residues. Germline trimming cut 2 bases from V and 3 bases from J; bases unmatched to any gene: 0. The CDR3 region has the DNA TGTGCCAGTAGTATAACTAGCGGGAGCTACGAGCAGTACTTC. Protein product: CASSITSGSYEQYF.